These 27 T cell receptor beta chains were all obtained from the same sample, sequenced in a study of T cell responses to AZD1222 COVID-19 vaccine. Method: immunoSEQ multiplex PCR; TCRdb's copy keeps in-frame clones and lacks some. This table has fewer than 130,000 clones, roughly 92% appearing once. The source material was peripheral blood, sampled 28 days after the second AZD1222 dose. All receptors come from an adult who received the AZD1222 COVID-19 vaccine.

The rearrangement joins TRBV10-1 to TRBJ1-1, with D maybe TRBD1 (5 bases). Germline V gives CDR1 WNHNN, CDR2 SYGVQD (reference sequence). The CDR3 length is 12 residues. V was clipped by 7 bases and J by 3 bases, with 9 bases between them. CDR3 in DNA: TGCGCCAGCATGGGGGACCACACTGAAGCTTTCTTT. Residues: CASMGDHTEAFF.

This rearrangement joins TRBV30 to TRBJ1-1; D ambiguous. CDR3 length: 13 residues. The V end was cut by 4 bases, the J end by 0 bases, with 9 bases between. The V gene's germline CDR1 is GTSNPN and CDR2 SVGIG (reference sequence). CDR3 region: CAWKPSLNTEAFF. CDR3 DNA sequence: TGTGCCTGGAAGCCGTCTCTGAACACTGAAGCTTTCTTT. The whole variable domain, remainder taken from reference TRBV30 and TRBJ1-1, is SQTIHQWPATLVQPVGSPLSLECTVEGTSNPNLYWYRQAAGRGLQLLFYSVGIGQISSEVPQNLSASRPQDRQFILSSKKLLLSDSGFYLCAWKPSLNTEAFFGQGTRLTVV.

This chain links TRBV19 with TRBJ2-5, with TRBD1 as a possible D gene (5 bases). CDR3 length equals 13 residues. Germline V gives CDR1 LNHDA, CDR2 SQIVND (reference sequence). Trimming took off 4 bases at V and 5 bases at J, with 11 bases between the two ends. CDR3 in DNA: TGTGCCAGTAGTAGAAGGGGATTGGAGACCCAGTACTTC. This sequence encodes CASSRRGLETQYF. The variable domain in full, with the rest retrieved from reference TRBV19 and TRBJ2-5, is DGGITQSPKYLFRKEGQNVTLSCEQNLNHDAMYWYRQDPGQGLRLIYYSQIVNDFQKGDIAEGYSVSREKKESFPLTVTSAQKNPTAFYLCASSRRGLETQYFGPGTRLLVL.

The V and J genes are TRBV5-6 and TRBJ1-5, with TRBD1 matching 9 bases. V dropped 3 bases and J dropped 0; count of bases not matched to a gene: 4. CDR1 is SGHDT and CDR2 is YYEEEE in the germline V gene. The CDR3 consists of 16 residues. The CDR3 nucleotides read TGTGCCAGCAGCTGGGGGGGACAGGGTAGCAATCAGCCCCAGCATTTT. It codes for CASSWGGQGSNQPQHF.

CDR3 amino acids: CASVTAGGYQPQHF. The CDR3 coding sequence is TGTGCCAGCGTCACCGCAGGGGGTTATCAGCCCCAGCATTTT. This chain connects TRBV28 to TRBJ1-5; TRBD1 matches at 7 bases. The CDR3 sequence is 14 residues long. V shed 8 bases, J shed 5 bases, and the junction held 9 bases outside the gene matches. CDR1 and CDR2 from the germline V gene are MDHEN and SYDVKM.

The chain employs TRBV18 and TRBJ1-5, with 8 bases aligning to TRBD1. J lost 6 bases, V lost 3 bases, and 4 bases had no gene match. Germline V gene data show CDR1 as KGHSH and CDR2 as LQKENI. This CDR3 is 14 amino acids long. The CDR3 region is CASSPDRAVQPQHF. The CDR3 coding sequence is TGTGCCAGCTCACCGGACAGGGCGGTTCAGCCCCAGCATTTT.

The chain joins TRBV10-3 to TRBJ1-6, with TRBD1 matching 7 bases. V was clipped by 8 bases and J by 5 bases; unmatched bases: 9. Per the germline V gene, CDR1 is ENHRY and CDR2 is SYGVKD. The CDR3 contains 15 residues. The CDR3: CAIWGGGWDNSPLHF. CDR3 DNA: TGTGCCATCTGGGGAGGGGGCTGGGATAATTCACCCCTCCACTTT.

This sequence joins TRBV10-3 and TRBJ2-5; 10 positions agree with TRBD1. CDR1 and CDR2 (germline): ENHRY, SYGVKD. The CDR3 consists of 15 residues. J was trimmed by 5 bases and V by 3 bases; bases with no gene match: 6. CDR3: CAISDGQGGRETQYF. The CDR3 DNA is TGTGCCATCAGTGATGGACAGGGGGGGAGGGAGACCCAGTACTTC.

V is TRBV6-4 and J is TRBJ1-5, with TRBD1 as a possible D gene (6 bases). The CDR3 loop spans 14 amino acids. The germline V gene encodes CDR1 MRHNA and CDR2 SNTAGT. The V end lost 0 bases, the J end lost 7 bases, and 10 bases lay between the germline ends. CDR3 nucleotides: TGTGCCAGCAGTGACTCGGCGGGGGGCCAGCCCCAGCATTTT. Its translation is CASSDSAGGQPQHF.

This chain uses TRBV7-9 with TRBJ1-2; a possible D gene is TRBD1 (5 bases). This CDR3 is 15 amino acids long. V lost 5 bases, J lost 4 bases, and 17 bases lay in between. CDR1 is SEHNR, CDR2 FQNEAQ, per germline (reference sequence). CDR3: CASSLEMGVPYGYTF. DNA of the CDR3: TGTGCCAGCAGCCTCGAGATGGGGGTACCCTATGGCTACACCTTC.

This chain joins TRBV20-1 and TRBJ2-5; 7 nucleotides align to TRBD2. CDR1 DFQATT and CDR2 SNEGSKA come from the germline V gene (reference sequence). CDR3 length equals 10 residues. The J segment lost 9 bases and the V segment lost 5 bases, leaving 3 bases of the junction unmatched. The CDR3 is CSADGGSQYF. CDR3 nucleotide sequence: TGCAGTGCTGACGGGGGGTCCCAGTACTTC.

This sequence joins TRBV5-4 and TRBJ2-6; D is possibly TRBD1 (6 bases). Germline CDR1 SGHNT, CDR2 YYREEE (reference sequence). The CDR3 has 16 residues. Deletions cut 0 bases from V and 7 bases from J, with 14 bases between. In DNA, the CDR3 is TGTGCCAGCAGCTTGGGTACAGGGTCGGCAGCCAACGTCCTGACTTTC. Its translation: CASSLGTGSAANVLTF.

The CDR3 DNA reads TGTGCCAGTAGTAGGCGGGGACCCCTAAGAGGCAATCAGCCCCAGCATTTT. This sequence encodes CASSRRGPLRGNQPQHF. The chain carries TRBV19 and TRBJ1-5; possibly TRBD1 for D (5 bases). There are 17 residues in the CDR3. The V gene lost 4 bases and the J gene lost 2 bases, with 18 bases spanning the gap. Germline assignment: CDR1 LNHDA and CDR2 SQIVND (reference sequence).

The chain recombines TRBV19 with TRBJ1-2, with D possibly being TRBD1 (5 bases). V was cut by 6 bases and J by 4 bases, with 12 bases left in between. CDR3 length equals 13 residues. Germline V lookup: CDR1 LNHDA, CDR2 SQIVND (reference sequence). CDR3 region: CASRGLPGYGYTF. The CDR3 nucleotides are TGTGCCAGTAGGGGGCTTCCGGGCTATGGCTACACCTTC. The whole variable domain, filled in from reference TRBV19 and TRBJ1-2, reads DGGITQSPKYLFRKEGQNVTLSCEQNLNHDAMYWYRQDPGQGLRLIYYSQIVNDFQKGDIAEGYSVSREKKESFPLTVTSAQKNPTAFYLCASRGLPGYGYTFGSGTRLTVV.

The CDR3 here is CASSLGQVEETQYF. The DNA of the CDR3 is TGCGCCAGCAGCTTGGGACAGGTCGAAGAGACCCAGTACTTC. This chain uses TRBV5-1 with TRBJ2-5, with D perhaps TRBD1 (6 bases). Germline CDR1 and CDR2: SGHRS and YFSETQ. This CDR3 has 14 amino acids. The V gene lost 0 bases and the J gene lost 3 bases, with 9 bases spanning the gap.

This chain links TRBV24-1 with TRBJ1-2, with 7 bases aligning to TRBD1. The trim removed 3 bases at V and 4 bases at J, leaving 4 bases unmatched. Germline CDR1 and CDR2: KGHDR and SFDVKD. CDR3 length equals 14 residues. DNA for the CDR3: TGTGCCACCAGTGATAACGACAGGGTCTATGGCTACACCTTC. Encoded protein: CATSDNDRVYGYTF.

This chain connects TRBV19 to TRBJ2-7; 11 bases map to TRBD1. Germline values: CDR1 LNHDA, CDR2 SQIVND (reference sequence). The CDR3 runs to 19 residues. V gave up 5 bases and J gave up 3 bases; unmatched junction bases: 18. The CDR3 sequence is CASSLSGQGAKGGNYEQYF. The CDR3 DNA is TGTGCCAGTAGTCTTTCCGGACAGGGGGCTAAGGGTGGAAACTACGAGCAGTACTTC.

The chain combines TRBV28 with TRBJ1-1; no reliable D call. The CDR3 sequence is 14 residues long. CDR1 MDHEN and CDR2 SYDVKM come from the germline V gene. The V and J ends lost 3 bases and 1 base respectively, with 9 bases between them. The CDR3 region has the DNA TGTGCCAGCAGTTTTCGCAGCCCGAACACTGAAGCTTTCTTT. It is translated as CASSFRSPNTEAFF.

The chain is built from TRBV5-1 and TRBJ2-7; 7 bases map to TRBD1. CDR3 length equals 14 residues. The germline CDR1 and CDR2 sequences are SGHRS and YFSETQ. V lost 7 bases, J lost 2 bases, and 9 bases stayed unmatched. DNA for the CDR3: TGCGCCAGCGGCCCGGACAGGCCCCCCTACGAGCAGTACTTC. Its protein is CASGPDRPPYEQYF.

The chain couples TRBV10-2 to TRBJ1-1; no clear D gene. CDR1 WSHSY and CDR2 SAAADI come from the germline V gene. Trimming cost V 7 bases and J 2 bases, with 11 bases left between them. The CDR3 is made up of 13 amino acids. The CDR3 DNA is TGCGCCAGCACCTTCGCACGTAACACTGAAGCTTTCTTT. It is translated as CASTFARNTEAFF.

The rearrangement links TRBV11-3 to TRBJ2-2; 8 nucleotides match TRBD1. The CDR3 has 15 residues. V was pared by 5 bases and J by 6 bases, with 8 bases of the junction left unmatched. The germline V gene has CDR1 SGHNT and CDR2 YENEEA. The CDR3: CASSTIGTGAGELFF. CDR3 nucleotides: TGTGCCAGCAGCACCATAGGGACAGGAGCCGGGGAGCTGTTTTTT.

V and J are TRBV30 and TRBJ1-3; unclear D gene. V gave up 4 bases and J gave up 2 bases, with 6 bases separating them. The V gene's germline CDR1 is GTSNPN and CDR2 SVGIG (reference sequence). The CDR3 sequence is 12 residues long. CDR3 residues: CAWKRAGNTIYF. Here the CDR3 DNA reads TGTGCCTGGAAAAGGGCTGGAAACACCATATATTTT. Supplemented by reference TRBV30 and TRBJ1-3, the full variable domain reads SQTIHQWPATLVQPVGSPLSLECTVEGTSNPNLYWYRQAAGRGLQLLFYSVGIGQISSEVPQNLSASRPQDRQFILSSKKLLLSDSGFYLCAWKRAGNTIYFGEGSWLTVV.

V gene TRBV5-6 combines with J gene TRBJ2-3; 9 nucleotides align to TRBD2. Germline CDR1 is SGHDT and CDR2 is YYEEEE. This CDR3 spans 15 amino acids. The J segment lost 2 bases and the V segment lost 1 base, leaving 2 bases of the junction unmatched. The CDR3 loop reads CASSLSGGTTDTQYF. Here the CDR3 DNA reads TGTGCCAGCAGCTTGAGCGGGGGGACCACAGATACGCAGTATTTT.

This clone showed up just once. The chain is built from TRBV28 and TRBJ2-2, with a tentative D call TRBD2 (5 bases). Germline V gene data show CDR1 as MDHEN and CDR2 as SYDVKM. Between the trimmed V and J ends, which lost 7 bases and 7 bases, there was a span of 19 bases. The CDR3 contains 15 residues. In DNA form, the CDR3 reads TGTGCCAGCATCCCCGCGGGTGGGTCGGTCGGGGAGCTGTTTTTT. This encodes CASIPAGGSVGELFF.

The gene calls are TRBV6-4 and TRBJ1-4; 7 nucleotides match TRBD1. J lost 5 bases, V lost 3 bases, and 6 bases had no gene match. Germline CDR1 MRHNA, CDR2 SNTAGT. The CDR3 covers 15 residues. For the CDR3, the DNA is TGTGCCAGCAGTGAAGGTACAGGGGAAAATGAAAAACTGTTTTTT. This translates into CASSEGTGENEKLFF.

The V gene is TRBV12-5, the J gene TRBJ1-1, with D unresolved. Germline lookup yields CDR1 LGHNT and CDR2 FRNRAP. The CDR3 has 13 residues. V lost 2 bases and J 1 base, leaving 5 bases between the germline ends. The CDR3 loop reads CASGLNRNTEAFF. In DNA form, the CDR3 reads TGTGCTAGTGGTTTGAACAGGAACACTGAAGCTTTCTTT.

The CDR3 DNA reads TGTGCCTCGTCGTGGGGCGGTGGAGAGACCCAGTACTTC. This gives the protein CASSWGGGETQYF. The chain is built from TRBV11-3 and TRBJ2-5, with a weak D call TRBD1 (5 bases). V was clipped by 11 bases and J by 4 bases, with 17 bases between them. This CDR3 region has 13 residues. Germline V gene data show CDR1 as SGHNT and CDR2 as YENEEA.